This TCR beta chain was recorded in a study of T cell responses to AZD1222 COVID-19 vaccine. Of note for this clone: Its antigen is as yet unknown.

The table came from immunoSEQ multiplex PCR; TCRdb's copy has only in-frame clones and leaves some out. Of 150,000 to 200,000 clones listed, around 90% are singletons. Study-wide results and caveats: Donors were chiefly white British, with a greater number of females, and clonal diversity was perhaps underestimated. Spike-specific TCR breadth and depth went up after people got two AZD1222 doses.

This specimen was peripheral blood, taken on day 0 of AZD1222 vaccination. This clonotype was obtained from an adult in good health.

CDR3 residues: CASSLEAGETQYF. CDR3 nucleotide sequence: TGTGCCAGCAGTTTAGAGGCGGGGGAGACCCAGTACTTC. The chain is built from TRBV27 and TRBJ2-5; tentative D call: TRBD2 (6 bases). The CDR3 covers 13 residues. V shed 2 bases and J shed 5 bases, with 9 bases lying between them. Germline CDR1 and CDR2: MNHEY and SMNVEV (reference sequence).